Here is one T cell receptor beta chain with its context. The entry originates in a study of glioma-infiltrating T cells after dendritic cell vaccination. Study details: Patients received three intradermal dendritic cell vaccine injections at biweekly intervals.

Germline V CDR1 and CDR2: SEHNR, FQNEAQ (reference sequence). CDR3 length: 14 amino acids. Trimming at V came to 4 bases and at J to 4 bases, leaving 2 bases not matched to a gene. Primers: 60 V beta forward and 13 J beta reverse. Only in-frame clones appear in the TCRdb table, and some are missing; sequencing was by immunoSEQ multiplex PCR. The data show about 82,000 clones, roughly 90% seen once. All glioblastoma patients lacked an isocitrate dehydrogenase mutation. The specimen comprised blood, sampled before dendritic cell vaccination. This receptor was identified in a human donor with glioblastoma. J is TRBJ2-5 and V is TRBV7-9, with TRBD1 identical over 11 bases. CDR3 nucleotides: TGTGCCAGCAGCTCCGGACAGGGGGCAGAGACCCAGTACTTC. This gives the protein CASSSGQGAETQYF.